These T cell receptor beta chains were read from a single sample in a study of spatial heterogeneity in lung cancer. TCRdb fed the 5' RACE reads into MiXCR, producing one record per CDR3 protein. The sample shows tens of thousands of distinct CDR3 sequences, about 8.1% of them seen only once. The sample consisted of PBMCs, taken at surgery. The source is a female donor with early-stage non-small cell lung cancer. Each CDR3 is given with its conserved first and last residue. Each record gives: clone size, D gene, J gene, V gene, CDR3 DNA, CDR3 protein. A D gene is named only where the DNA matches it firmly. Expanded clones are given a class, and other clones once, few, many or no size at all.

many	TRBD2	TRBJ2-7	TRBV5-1	TGCGCCAGCCGGACTAGCAGCTCCTACGAGCAGTACTTC	CASRTSSSYEQYF
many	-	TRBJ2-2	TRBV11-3	TGTGCCAGCAGCTCGGACAGATTCACCGGGGAGCTGTTTTTT	CASSSDRFTGELFF
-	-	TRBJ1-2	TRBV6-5	TGTGCCAGCAGTCGGAGGACAGTTTCTTTTCTAGCTAACTATGGCTACACCTTC	CASSRRTVSFLANYGYTF
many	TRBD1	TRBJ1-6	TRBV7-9	TGTGCCAGCAGCATCGGACAGGCCCGAGACAATTCACCCCTCCACTTT	CASSIGQARDNSPLHF
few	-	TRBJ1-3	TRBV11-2	TGTGCCAGCAGTGTCGAGAGAAACACCATATATTTT	CASSVERNTIYF
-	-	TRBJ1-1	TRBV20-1	TGCAGTGCCCCGCGCGGGGGCGGCACTGAAGCTTTCTTT	CSAPRGGGTEAFF
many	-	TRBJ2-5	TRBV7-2	TGTGCCAGCAGCTTAGCCTCAGGGTTGGGAGAGACCCAGTACTTC	CASSLASGLGETQYF
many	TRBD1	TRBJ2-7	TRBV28	TGTGCCAGCAGGGGGGCAGGGGGCTCCTACGAGCAGTACTTC	CASRGAGGSYEQYF
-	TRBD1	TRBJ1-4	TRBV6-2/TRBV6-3	TGTGCCACTTCGGACAGGGGAAATGGAAAACTGTTTTTT	CATSDRGNGKLFF
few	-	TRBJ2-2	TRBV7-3	TGTGCCAGCAGCTTAGTCGCGAATACGGCCGGGGAGCTGTTTTTT	CASSLVANTAGELFF
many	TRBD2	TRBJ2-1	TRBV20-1	TGCAGTGCTAGAGATCCGGGAGGGCCAAATGAGCAGTTCTTC	CSARDPGGPNEQFF
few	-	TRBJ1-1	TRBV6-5	TGTGCCAGCAGTTACTCGAGCAACAGGAACACTGAAGCTTTCTTT	CASSYSSNRNTEAFF
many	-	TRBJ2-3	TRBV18	TGTGCCAGCTCACCAGGCAGGAGGCCTACTGGAGCAGATACGCAGTATTTT	CASSPGRRPTGADTQYF
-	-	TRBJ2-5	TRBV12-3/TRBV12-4	TGTGCCAGCAGTTTTTCGGGAGTTGAGACCCAGTACTTC	CASSFSGVETQYF
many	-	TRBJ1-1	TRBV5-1	TGCGCCAGCAGACCGACAGGTATGAACACTGAAGCTTTCTTT	CASRPTGMNTEAFF
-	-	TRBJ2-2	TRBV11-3	TGTGCCAGCAGCTTTTCGACGGCTTGGGGCGGGGAGCTGTTTTTT	CASSFSTAWGGELFF
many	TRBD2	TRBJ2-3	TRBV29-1	TGCAGCGTTGAACCTCAATTAGCGGGAGGGCCTAGTACGCAGTATTTT	CSVEPQLAGGPSTQYF
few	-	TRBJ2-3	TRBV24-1	TGTGCCACGGGACAAGGCCGAGGCGGGACAGATACGCAGTATTTT	CATGQGRGGTDTQYF
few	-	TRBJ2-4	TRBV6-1	TGTGCCAGCAGTGAGGGGACTGGCGCCCAAAACATTCAGTACTTC	CASSEGTGAQNIQYF
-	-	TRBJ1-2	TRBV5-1	TGCGCCAGCAGCATGGACTCAAACTATGGCTACACCTTC	CASSMDSNYGYTF
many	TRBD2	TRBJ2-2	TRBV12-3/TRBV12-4	TGTGCCAGCAGTTTAGGACTAGCGTACACCGGGGAGCTGTTTTTT	CASSLGLAYTGELFF
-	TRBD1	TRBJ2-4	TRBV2	TGTGCCAGCAGTGCAGTCGGACAGGGCGTTTCGTCCAAAAACATTCAGTACTTC	CASSAVGQGVSSKNIQYF
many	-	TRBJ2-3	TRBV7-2	TGTGCCAGCAGCTCCTCCCGGGGCCCTACAGATACGCAGTATTTT	CASSSSRGPTDTQYF
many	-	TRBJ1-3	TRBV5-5	TGTGCCAGCAGCTTGGTAGGGAGCTCACCCGGCGTCCTATTT	CASSLVGSSPGVLF
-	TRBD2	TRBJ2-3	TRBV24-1	TGTGCCACCAATCCCGACTGGGAGGGTAAAGATACGCAGTATTTT	CATNPDWEGKDTQYF
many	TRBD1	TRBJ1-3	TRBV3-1	TGTGCCAGCAGCCCGACAGGGCCCTCTGGAAACACCATATATTTT	CASSPTGPSGNTIYF
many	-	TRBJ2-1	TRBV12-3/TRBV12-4	TGTGCCAGCAGTTTAGGTGTAGCAGCAGTTAACAATGAGCAGTTCTTC	CASSLGVAAVNNEQFF
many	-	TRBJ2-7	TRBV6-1	TGTGCCAGCAGTGACAGGGGCCCCCGATCCTACGAGCAGTACTTC	CASSDRGPRSYEQYF
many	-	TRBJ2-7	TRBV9	TGTGCCAGCAGCGTAGGATGGGGGCTCTACGAGCAGTACTTC	CASSVGWGLYEQYF
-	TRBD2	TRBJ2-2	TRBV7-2	TGTGCCAGCAGATCCGGACTAGCGGGAGTCGGGGAGCTGTTTTTT	CASRSGLAGVGELFF
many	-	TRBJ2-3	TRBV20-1	TGCAGTGCGTCGGACGGGAGTTCCCCCACAGATACGCAGTATTTT	CSASDGSSPTDTQYF
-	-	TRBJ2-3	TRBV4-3	TGCGCCAGCAGCCAAGGGGCCGGAGGCGGGCGCACAGATACGCAGTATTTT	CASSQGAGGGRTDTQYF
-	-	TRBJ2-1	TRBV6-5	TGTGCCAACAGCCGGACCTTACTTTTGGAGCAGTTCTTC	CANSRTLLLEQFF
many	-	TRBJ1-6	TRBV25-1	TGTGCCAGCAGGGCCCCAGGGAACAATAATTCACCCCTCCACTTT	CASRAPGNNNSPLHF
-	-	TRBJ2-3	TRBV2	TGTGCCAGTTCACAGGGTATGACAGATACGCAGTATTTT	CASSQGMTDTQYF
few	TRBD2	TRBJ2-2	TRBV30	TGTGCCTGGGGACAGGCCAGACTAGCGGGGAACACCGGGGAGCTGTTTTTT	CAWGQARLAGNTGELFF
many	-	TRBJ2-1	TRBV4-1	TGCGCCAGCAGCCAACCCGGGACCAAACAGTTCTTC	CASSQPGTKQFF